The rows below give T cell receptor beta chains drawn from one sample of a study of T cell changes during pregnancy in multiple sclerosis. Libraries were prepared by immunoSEQ multiplex PCR; TCRdb keeps only in-frame clonotypes and omits some of them. The data contain roughly 14,000 clones, 86% of them singletons. This sample comprised CD8+ T cells from peripheral blood mononuclear cells, obtained in the first trimester of pregnancy. These TCRs come from a female donor with multiple sclerosis, enrolled in a pregnancy study. Each CDR3 is given with its conserved first and last residue. Each record gives: clone size, D gene, V gene, J gene, CDR3 DNA, CDR3 protein. The D gene is left open where the match is weak. Size tells how often a clone was seen (once, few, many) or the class of an expanded clone, and some rows leave it out.

abundance: .; d_gene: TRBD1; v_gene: TRBV28; j_gene: TRBJ1-2; CDR3nt: TGTGCCAGCAGTTCGGGGAGACAGGGTGGGAACTATGGCTACACCTTC; CDR3aa: CASSSGRQGGNYGYTF
abundance: medium-sized; d_gene: .; v_gene: TRBV27; j_gene: TRBJ1-6; CDR3nt: TGTGCCAGTAAGGGGGGGTCCTATAATTCACCCCTCCACTTT; CDR3aa: CASKGGSYNSPLHF
abundance: .; d_gene: TRBD1; v_gene: TRBV5-4; j_gene: TRBJ1-2; CDR3nt: TGTGCCAGCAGCCCCCGGGACAGGGGGTACTATGGCTACACCTTC; CDR3aa: CASSPRDRGYYGYTF
abundance: .; d_gene: TRBD1; v_gene: TRBV6-1; j_gene: TRBJ2-7; CDR3nt: TGCGCCAGCAGTGATGCAGGGGGTTTCTACGAGCAGTACTTC; CDR3aa: CASSDAGGFYEQYF
abundance: .; d_gene: TRBD2; v_gene: TRBV6-4; j_gene: TRBJ2-1; CDR3nt: TGTGCCAGCAGTGACGAGTTCCTCCCGGGAGGGGGTCACTACAATGAGCAGTTCTTC; CDR3aa: CASSDEFLPGGGHYNEQFF
abundance: .; d_gene: .; v_gene: TRBV29-1; j_gene: TRBJ2-7; CDR3nt: TGCAGCGTCGCGAAGACCGGACTCTCCTACGAGCAGTACTTC; CDR3aa: CSVAKTGLSYEQYF
abundance: .; d_gene: TRBD2; v_gene: TRBV7-9; j_gene: TRBJ2-7; CDR3nt: TGTGCCAGCAGCCGGACTAGCGGGGGCTCCTACGAGCAGTACTTC; CDR3aa: CASSRTSGGSYEQYF
abundance: .; d_gene: .; v_gene: TRBV7-9; j_gene: TRBJ1-4; CDR3nt: TGTGCCAGCAGCGATAAGAGTGCAACTAATGAAAAACTGTTTTTT; CDR3aa: CASSDKSATNEKLFF
abundance: .; d_gene: .; v_gene: TRBV19; j_gene: TRBJ2-2; CDR3nt: TGTGCCAGTAGTATAGATGGCGGGACCGGGGAGCTGTTTTTT; CDR3aa: CASSIDGGTGELFF
abundance: .; d_gene: .; v_gene: TRBV27; j_gene: TRBJ2-1; CDR3nt: TGTGCCAGCAGTTTAAACTCAGGGGATTCCTACAATGAGCAGTTCTTC; CDR3aa: CASSLNSGDSYNEQFF
abundance: few; d_gene: TRBD1; v_gene: TRBV9; j_gene: TRBJ2-1; CDR3nt: TGTGCCAGCAGTGAGCCTTTGGAGACAGGGAACAATGAGCAGTTCTTC; CDR3aa: CASSEPLETGNNEQFF
abundance: .; d_gene: .; v_gene: TRBV19; j_gene: TRBJ2-7; CDR3nt: TGTGCCAGTAGTCTGGGGGGTCAGTACGAGCAGTACTTC; CDR3aa: CASSLGGQYEQYF
abundance: .; d_gene: .; v_gene: TRBV25-1; j_gene: TRBJ2-7; CDR3nt: TGTGCCAGCAGTGCTGCGGGACGCCCTTACGAGCAGTACTTC; CDR3aa: CASSAAGRPYEQYF
abundance: .; d_gene: TRBD2; v_gene: TRBV28; j_gene: TRBJ2-7; CDR3nt: TGTGCCAGCAGTTTGCGACTAGCGGGGGGCGAGCAGTACTTC; CDR3aa: CASSLRLAGGEQYF
abundance: .; d_gene: .; v_gene: TRBV29-1; j_gene: TRBJ2-2; CDR3nt: TGCAGCGTGCCAGGGGACAACACCGGGGAGCTGTTTTTT; CDR3aa: CSVPGDNTGELFF
abundance: .; d_gene: .; v_gene: TRBV6-1; j_gene: TRBJ1-6; CDR3nt: TGTGCCAGCAGTGAAGCGCTCTCGGTCCTAAGTAATTCACCCCTCCACTTT; CDR3aa: CASSEALSVLSNSPLHF
abundance: .; d_gene: .; v_gene: TRBV5-4; j_gene: TRBJ1-1; CDR3nt: TGTGCCAGCAGCCGGGGGGACACTGAAGCTTTCTTT; CDR3aa: CASSRGDTEAFF
abundance: .; d_gene: .; v_gene: TRBV27; j_gene: TRBJ2-1; CDR3nt: TGTGCCAGCAGTCCCTACTCCGACAATGAGCAGTTCTTC; CDR3aa: CASSPYSDNEQFF
abundance: .; d_gene: TRBD1; v_gene: TRBV10-3; j_gene: TRBJ1-5; CDR3nt: TGTGCCACAGGCACCGGACAGGGATTTGGATTAAGTCAGCCCCAGCATTTT; CDR3aa: CATGTGQGFGLSQPQHF
abundance: .; d_gene: TRBD2; v_gene: TRBV2; j_gene: TRBJ2-7; CDR3nt: TGTGCCAGCAGTGTACGGGAGGACACGTCCGCATATACCTACGAGCAGTACTTC; CDR3aa: CASSVREDTSAYTYEQYF
abundance: medium-sized; d_gene: .; v_gene: TRBV5-8; j_gene: TRBJ2-1; CDR3nt: TGTGCCAGCAGCTTTCCGGGACATAATTCCTACAATGAGCAGTTCTTC; CDR3aa: CASSFPGHNSYNEQFF
abundance: .; d_gene: .; v_gene: TRBV5-6; j_gene: TRBJ1-6; CDR3nt: TGTGCCAGCAGCTTCTTTGGCGGATCTGACTTTGGGTCACCCCTCCACTTT; CDR3aa: CASSFFGGSDFGSPLHF
abundance: .; d_gene: TRBD2; v_gene: TRBV5-1; j_gene: TRBJ2-3; CDR3nt: TGCGCCAGCAGCTTGAGAGCGGGAGAGGTTCAAGGCACAGATACGCAGTATTTT; CDR3aa: CASSLRAGEVQGTDTQYF
abundance: .; d_gene: .; v_gene: TRBV6-5; j_gene: TRBJ1-2; CDR3nt: TGTGCCAGCAGCGGTATTCTAGATGCTGACTATGGCTACACCTTC; CDR3aa: CASSGILDADYGYTF
abundance: .; d_gene: .; v_gene: TRBV5-5; j_gene: TRBJ1-1; CDR3nt: TGTGCCAGCAGCTTGGGCGGCGGCGGTTTGATTGAAGCTTTCTTT; CDR3aa: CASSLGGGGLIEAFF
abundance: .; d_gene: TRBD2; v_gene: TRBV9; j_gene: TRBJ2-4; CDR3nt: TGTGCCAGCAGCGCCCCCTGGGGGGGAGCCAAAAACATTCAGTACTTC; CDR3aa: CASSAPWGGAKNIQYF
abundance: .; d_gene: .; v_gene: TRBV10-3; j_gene: TRBJ1-4; CDR3nt: TGTGCCATCAGTCCCCTGGGCGGGGAACTGTTTTTT; CDR3aa: CAISPLGGELFF
abundance: .; d_gene: TRBD1; v_gene: TRBV10-3; j_gene: TRBJ1-2; CDR3nt: TGTGCCATCAGTGAGTCTGCGGACAGGGGCTACACCTTC; CDR3aa: CAISESADRGYTF
abundance: .; d_gene: TRBD1; v_gene: TRBV9; j_gene: TRBJ1-2; CDR3nt: TGTGCCAGCAGCCAAGACAGGGGGGACTATGGCTACACCTTC; CDR3aa: CASSQDRGDYGYTF
abundance: .; d_gene: TRBD1; v_gene: TRBV14; j_gene: TRBJ1-2; CDR3nt: TGTGCCAGCAGCCCTCGGGACAGGGAGATCCGTGGCTACACCTTC; CDR3aa: CASSPRDREIRGYTF
abundance: .; d_gene: .; v_gene: TRBV15; j_gene: TRBJ1-2; CDR3nt: TGTGCCACCAGCACAGGGGAGAAGTCCTATGGCTACACCTTC; CDR3aa: CATSTGEKSYGYTF
abundance: .; d_gene: .; v_gene: TRBV27; j_gene: TRBJ1-1; CDR3nt: TGTGCCAGCAGTCACCGACAGAACACTGAAGCTTTCTTT; CDR3aa: CASSHRQNTEAFF
abundance: .; d_gene: .; v_gene: TRBV11-2; j_gene: TRBJ1-4; CDR3nt: TGTGCCGGCAGCTTATCGACTAATGAAAAACTGTTTTTT; CDR3aa: CAGSLSTNEKLFF
abundance: .; d_gene: .; v_gene: TRBV4-1; j_gene: TRBJ2-1; CDR3nt: TGCGCCAGCAGCCAAGAGAGTGACAGGAGCAATGAGCAGTTCTTC; CDR3aa: CASSQESDRSNEQFF
abundance: .; d_gene: TRBD1; v_gene: TRBV10-3; j_gene: TRBJ1-6; CDR3nt: TGTGCCATCAGTGAGTCTTCTGCCGGGACAGACGGTAATTCACCCCTCCACTTT; CDR3aa: CAISESSAGTDGNSPLHF
abundance: .; d_gene: TRBD1; v_gene: TRBV29-1; j_gene: TRBJ2-2; CDR3nt: TGCAGCGTTGAGAGGGGGCGAGACACCGGGGAGCTGTTTTTT; CDR3aa: CSVERGRDTGELFF
abundance: few; d_gene: .; v_gene: TRBV7-9; j_gene: TRBJ2-3; CDR3nt: TGTGCCAGCAGCTCGGGCCTAAAGGGAGGCACAGATACGCAGTATTTT; CDR3aa: CASSSGLKGGTDTQYF
abundance: .; d_gene: TRBD1; v_gene: TRBV16; j_gene: TRBJ2-5; CDR3nt: TGTGCCAGCAGCCAATCGAAGGGTGCAGGGGGTGGGGAGACCCAGTACTTC; CDR3aa: CASSQSKGAGGGETQYF
abundance: .; d_gene: .; v_gene: TRBV7-2; j_gene: TRBJ2-7; CDR3nt: TGTGCCAGCAGCTTAGTGATGGGGGCAATAAACGGGGCCTACGAGCAGTACTTC; CDR3aa: CASSLVMGAINGAYEQYF
abundance: .; d_gene: TRBD1; v_gene: TRBV4-1; j_gene: TRBJ1-2; CDR3nt: TGCGCCAGCAGCCAAGCAACGGGGGACAGGGAGGGCTATGGCTACACCTTC; CDR3aa: CASSQATGDREGYGYTF
abundance: .; d_gene: .; v_gene: TRBV2; j_gene: TRBJ2-7; CDR3nt: TGTGCCAGCAGTGAGGGAGTCTACGAGCAGTACTTC; CDR3aa: CASSEGVYEQYF
abundance: .; d_gene: .; v_gene: TRBV7-9; j_gene: TRBJ2-7; CDR3nt: TGTGCCAGCAGCTTAGCCACAGCTCCCAGCTCCTACGAGCAGTACTTC; CDR3aa: CASSLATAPSSYEQYF
abundance: .; d_gene: .; v_gene: TRBV5-6; j_gene: TRBJ2-7; CDR3nt: TGTGCCAGCAGCTCCCCAGGATCCGAGCAGTACTTC; CDR3aa: CASSSPGSEQYF
abundance: .; d_gene: .; v_gene: TRBV7-9; j_gene: TRBJ2-5; CDR3nt: TGTGCCAGCAGCTTAGGGGCTCAAGAGACCCAGTACTTC; CDR3aa: CASSLGAQETQYF
abundance: .; d_gene: .; v_gene: TRBV28; j_gene: TRBJ2-2; CDR3nt: TGTGCCAGCAGTTTCTGGAGGGTCGGCACCGGGGAGCTGTTTTTT; CDR3aa: CASSFWRVGTGELFF
abundance: .; d_gene: TRBD1; v_gene: TRBV29-1; j_gene: TRBJ2-1; CDR3nt: TGCAGCGTTGAAGGGGGACAGGCGACCTACAATGAGCAGTTCTTC; CDR3aa: CSVEGGQATYNEQFF
abundance: .; d_gene: TRBD2; v_gene: TRBV27; j_gene: TRBJ2-6; CDR3nt: TGTGCCAGCAGTTTCGGGAGGGGCTACTCTGGGGCCAACGTCCTGACTTTC; CDR3aa: CASSFGRGYSGANVLTF
abundance: .; d_gene: .; v_gene: TRBV7-9; j_gene: TRBJ2-5; CDR3nt: TGTGCCAGCAGCTTAGCGTTAGGACTGTCCATGTTCACCCAGTACTTC; CDR3aa: CASSLALGLSMFTQYF
abundance: .; d_gene: .; v_gene: TRBV27; j_gene: TRBJ1-1; CDR3nt: TGTGCCAGCAGTCCCGTATTCGACTTGAACACTGAAGCTTTCTTT; CDR3aa: CASSPVFDLNTEAFF
abundance: .; d_gene: .; v_gene: TRBV28; j_gene: TRBJ1-1; CDR3nt: TGTGCCAGCAGTTTCTCCGGGGATGGGACTGAAGCTTTCTTT; CDR3aa: CASSFSGDGTEAFF
abundance: .; d_gene: TRBD2; v_gene: TRBV9; j_gene: TRBJ2-1; CDR3nt: TGTGCCAGCAGCTCCTATGGTAGCGGGATAGACAATGAGCAGTTCTTC; CDR3aa: CASSSYGSGIDNEQFF
abundance: few; d_gene: .; v_gene: TRBV2; j_gene: TRBJ2-5; CDR3nt: TGTGCCAGCAGTGACGGGGACCAAGAGACCCAGTACTTC; CDR3aa: CASSDGDQETQYF
abundance: .; d_gene: TRBD2; v_gene: TRBV2; j_gene: TRBJ2-2; CDR3nt: TGTGCCAGCAGTTTACTAGCGGAGACGAACACCGGGGAGCTGTTTTTT; CDR3aa: CASSLLAETNTGELFF
abundance: medium-sized; d_gene: TRBD1; v_gene: TRBV13; j_gene: TRBJ1-2; CDR3nt: TGTGCCAGCAGCCAGGGGGTAAACTATGGCTACACCTTC; CDR3aa: CASSQGVNYGYTF
abundance: once; d_gene: .; v_gene: TRBV9; j_gene: TRBJ1-4; CDR3nt: TGTGCCAGCAGCGTTGAACAGGGTCACGAAAAACTGTTTTTT; CDR3aa: CASSVEQGHEKLFF